What follows is one TCR beta chain and its context. Its antigen remains unidentified. No much larger clone is present one base from it, and per-base qualities are unavailable. The data were taken from a study of blood T cell repertoires in COVID-19 (TCRdb year 2020). For context, the study as a whole: Samples covering the acute and convalescent phases of COVID-19 were provided by collaborators in the United States, Italy and Spain. The material from the prospective study consisted of cDNA or gDNA derived from T cells, B-cell-depleted T cells, or PBMCs. The dataset comprised deeply sampled blood TCRbeta repertoires from subjects exposed to, actively infected with, or recovered from COVID-19. The repertoires were released in a freely available public database meant as a resource for research on the immune response to SARS-CoV-2. Samples were obtained from the ongoing ImmuneRACE study (first 160 participants) and from over 1,000 subjects provided by 6 global collaborators. The sample metadata nearly always contained a de-identified subject ID, COVID-19 status, age in years and sex. HLA class I and class II types, where available, came from metadata supplied by the sample provider rather than from assay-based typing. Study-level results and caveats: The amount of clinical and demographic metadata varied by source and participant and was provided uncurated.

TCRbeta CDR3 regions were amplified from genomic DNA by means of the immunoSEQ Assay, a bias-controlled multiplex PCR. On the study's bioinformatics: Nucleated cell counts per sample were estimated from amplification of reference gene primers within the assay. To quantify the absolute abundance of each unique TCRbeta CDR3 rearrangement, sequence reads were collapsed and filtered. Productive Simpson clonality was computed per sample as the square root of Simpson's diversity index over productive rearrangements. TCRdb took this table from immuneACCESS and kept in-frame rearrangements with V and J called. Such tables lack part of the clones; where checked against another copy, unresolved V genes explain under half of the gap, and the rest is unexplained. From that table come the V and J calls and clone size; the DNA was used to work out D and trimming. In all, the sample holds more than 400,000 clones, and 70% to 90% of those were seen once. The ten largest clonotypes hold more than 3% of the sample.

The germline V and J ends show losses of 4 bases and 4 bases respectively, and no gene match explains 6 bases of the junction. Taken from the germline V gene, the CDR1 and CDR2 loops are SGHVS and FQNEAQ. The CDR3 goes from the cysteine to the phenylalanine over 16 residues. Of all the DNA, just the CDR3 is kept, 48 bases in frame from base 1. Whole blood was collected in K2EDTA tubes by collaborating institutions according to the institutions' own protocols. For TCRbeta analysis, collaborator samples were shipped as frozen whole blood, as isolated PBMCs, or as DNA extracted from either sample type.

The sequence was collected from a human donor in a cohort sampled during active COVID-19. Material: peripheral blood. The chain was built from TRBV7-8 and TRBJ2-3; 12 bases in the junction line up with TRBD2. The CDR3: CASSYWTSGTSDTQYF. The base sequence is TGTGCCAGCAGCTACTGGACTAGCGGGACTTCAGATACGCAGTATTTT.